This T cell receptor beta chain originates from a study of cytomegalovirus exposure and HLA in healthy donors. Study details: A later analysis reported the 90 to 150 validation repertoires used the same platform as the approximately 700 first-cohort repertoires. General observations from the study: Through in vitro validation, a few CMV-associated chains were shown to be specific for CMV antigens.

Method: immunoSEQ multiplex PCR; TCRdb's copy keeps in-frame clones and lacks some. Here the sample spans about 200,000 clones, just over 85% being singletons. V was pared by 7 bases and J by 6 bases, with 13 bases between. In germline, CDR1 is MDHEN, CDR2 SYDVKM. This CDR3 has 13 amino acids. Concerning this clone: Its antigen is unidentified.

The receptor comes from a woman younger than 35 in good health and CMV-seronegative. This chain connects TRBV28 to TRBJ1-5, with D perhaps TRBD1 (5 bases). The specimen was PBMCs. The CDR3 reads CASTTLGGQPQHF. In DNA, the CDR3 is TGTGCCAGCACCACTCTGGGGGGTCAGCCCCAGCATTTT.